This TCR beta chain was captured in a study of blood T cells in healthy people across ages. Primed by a sample-barcoded 5' primer and a J-beta primer mix, a second PCR proceeded for roughly 6 to 12 cycles. Unique molecular identifiers of 12 random nucleotides labeled each cDNA. TCRdb itself ran the 5' RACE reads through MiXCR, one entry per CDR3 protein. The table records about 1.4 million distinct CDR3 sequences, approximately 59% of them present only once. To note about this clonotype: Its antigen is as yet unknown.

Findings and caveats of the study: PBMCs were not sorted, which prevented a conclusive comparison of naive versus antigen-experienced cells.

Germline CDR1 reads MNHEY; CDR2 reads SMNVEV (reference sequence). V was pared by 10 bases and J by 2 bases, with 11 bases between. The CDR3 runs to 13 residues. The chain links TRBV27 to TRBJ2-2; possibly TRBD2 for D (6 bases). The origin of this receptor is a man aged 18 to 30 in good health. What was sequenced was blood. The DNA of the CDR3 is TGTGCCACCCACGGGAGAAACACCGGGGAGCTGTTTTTT. Translation: CATHGRNTGELFF.